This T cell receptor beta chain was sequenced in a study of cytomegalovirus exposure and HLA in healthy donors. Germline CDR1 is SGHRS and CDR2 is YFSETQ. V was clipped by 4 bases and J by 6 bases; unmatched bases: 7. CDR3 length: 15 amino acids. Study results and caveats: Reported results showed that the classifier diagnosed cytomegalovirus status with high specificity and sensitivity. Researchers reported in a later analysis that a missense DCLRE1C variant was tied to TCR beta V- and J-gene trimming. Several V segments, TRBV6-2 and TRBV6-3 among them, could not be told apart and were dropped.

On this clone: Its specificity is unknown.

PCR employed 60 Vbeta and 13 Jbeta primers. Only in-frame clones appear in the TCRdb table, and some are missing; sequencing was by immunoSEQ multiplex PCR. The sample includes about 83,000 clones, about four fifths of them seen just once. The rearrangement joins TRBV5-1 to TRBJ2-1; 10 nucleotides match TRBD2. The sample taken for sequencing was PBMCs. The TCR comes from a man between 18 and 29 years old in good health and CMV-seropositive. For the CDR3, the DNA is TGCGCCAGCAGCGGTACTAGCGGGGAAGCCAATGAGCAGTTCTTC. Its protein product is CASSGTSGEANEQFF.